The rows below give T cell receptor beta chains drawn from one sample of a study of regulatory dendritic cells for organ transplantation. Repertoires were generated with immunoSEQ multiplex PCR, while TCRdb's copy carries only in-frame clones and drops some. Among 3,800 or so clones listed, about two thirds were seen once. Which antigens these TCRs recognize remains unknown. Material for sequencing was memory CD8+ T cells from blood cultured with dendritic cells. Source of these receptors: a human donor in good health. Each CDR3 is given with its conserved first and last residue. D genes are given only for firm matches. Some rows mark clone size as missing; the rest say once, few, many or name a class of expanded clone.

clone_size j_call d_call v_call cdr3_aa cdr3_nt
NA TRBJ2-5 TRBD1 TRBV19 CASSIHRGRRETQYF TGTGCCAGTAGTATACACAGGGGGCGCAGGGAGACCCAGTACTTC
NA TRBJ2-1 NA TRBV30 CAFDGGSGEQFF TGTGCCTTTGACGGAGGGTCGGGTGAGCAGTTCTTC
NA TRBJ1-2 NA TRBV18 CASSRGGGASNYGYTF TGTGCCAGCTCACGCGGTGGGGGGGCCTCTAACTATGGCTACACCTTC
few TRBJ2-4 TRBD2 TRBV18 CASSPPAGGNIQYF TGTGCCAGCTCACCCCCAGCGGGAGGCAACATTCAGTACTTC
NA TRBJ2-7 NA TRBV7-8 CASSWTRLLSYEQYF TGTGCCAGCAGCTGGACACGACTACTTTCCTACGAGCAGTACTTC
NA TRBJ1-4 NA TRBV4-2 CASSQDWQPNEKLFF TGTGCCAGCAGCCAAGATTGGCAGCCTAATGAAAAACTGTTTTTT
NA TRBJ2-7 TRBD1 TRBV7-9 CASSADRGDRADEQYF TGTGCCAGCAGCGCAGATCGCGGGGACAGGGCGGACGAGCAGTACTTC
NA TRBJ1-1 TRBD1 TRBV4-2 CASSPKDRGYGAFF TGTGCCAGCAGCCCGAAGGACAGGGGGTATGGAGCTTTCTTT
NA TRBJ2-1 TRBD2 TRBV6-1 CASSGKTSVAFF TGTGCCAGCAGTGGCAAAACTAGCGTTGCGTTCTTC
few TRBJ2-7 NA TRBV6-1 CASSGEQYF TGTGCCAGCAGTGGAGAGCAGTACTTC
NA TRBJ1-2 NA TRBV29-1 CSVEWGDGYTF TGCAGCGTTGAATGGGGGGATGGCTACACCTTC
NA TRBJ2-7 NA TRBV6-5 CASLFTGEQYF TGTGCCAGCCTTTTCACAGGGGAGCAGTACTTC
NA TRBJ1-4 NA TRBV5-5 CASSLGQRAYGKLFF TGTGCCAGCAGCTTGGGACAACGGGCCTACGGGAAACTGTTTTTT
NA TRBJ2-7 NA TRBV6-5 CASSYGGGSYEQYF TGTGCCAGCAGTTACGGCGGAGGGTCCTACGAGCAGTACTTC
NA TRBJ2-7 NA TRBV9 CASSEGPLSYEQYF TGTGCCAGCAGCGAGGGGCCCCTCTCCTACGAGCAGTACTTC
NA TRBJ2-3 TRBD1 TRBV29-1 CSVAAGTGGFGVGTDTQYF TGCAGCGTTGCGGCCGGGACAGGGGGCTTCGGGGTTGGCACAGATACGCAGTATTTT
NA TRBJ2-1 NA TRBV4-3 CASSQDQDPYNEQFF TGCGCCAGCAGCCAAGATCAAGACCCGTACAATGAGCAGTTCTTC
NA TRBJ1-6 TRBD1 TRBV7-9 CASSYGQGNSPLHF TGTGCCAGCAGCTACGGACAGGGTAATTCACCCCTCCACTTT
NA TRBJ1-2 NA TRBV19 CASSVDSTFGYTF TGTGCCAGTAGTGTGGACAGCACCTTTGGCTACACCTTC
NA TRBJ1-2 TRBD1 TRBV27 CASGTRQGAGYTF TGTGCCAGCGGAACAAGACAGGGCGCGGGCTACACCTTC
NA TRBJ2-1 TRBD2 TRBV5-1 CASSLVWLAGGEQFF TGCGCCAGCAGCTTAGTCTGGCTAGCGGGAGGTGAGCAGTTCTTC
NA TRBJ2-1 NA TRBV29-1 CSYREQDNEQFF TGCAGCTACCGGGAGCAGGACAATGAGCAGTTCTTC
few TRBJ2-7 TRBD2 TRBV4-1 CASSQVGGEGREQYF TGCGCCAGCAGCCAAGTCGGCGGGGAGGGGCGCGAGCAGTACTTC
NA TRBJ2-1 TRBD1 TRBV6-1 CASSEEVTGAYNEQFF TGTGCCAGCAGTGAAGAGGTAACAGGGGCCTACAATGAGCAGTTCTTC
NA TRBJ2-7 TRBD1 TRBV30 CAWTTGAYEQYF TGTGCCTGGACTACAGGGGCCTACGAGCAGTACTTC
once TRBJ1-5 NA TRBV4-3 CASSQDRNQPQHF TGCGCCAGCAGCCAAGATCGGAATCAGCCCCAGCATTTT
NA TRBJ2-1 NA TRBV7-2 CASSASVSFEALEQFF TGTGCCAGCAGCGCATCTGTCAGCTTCGAGGCCCTCGAGCAGTTCTTC
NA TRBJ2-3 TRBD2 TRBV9 CASSASGREDTQYF TGTGCCAGCAGCGCCAGCGGGAGGGAAGATACGCAGTATTTT
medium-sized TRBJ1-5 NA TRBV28 CASSLWIGNQPQHF TGTGCCAGCAGTTTATGGATCGGAAATCAGCCCCAGCATTTT
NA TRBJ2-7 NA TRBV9 CASSPGLGFGDEQYF TGTGCCAGCAGCCCTGGGTTAGGGTTCGGGGACGAGCAGTACTTC
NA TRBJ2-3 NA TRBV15 CATSRGRTVYRTDTQYF TGTGCCACCAGCAGAGGGCGGACCGTATACCGCACAGATACGCAGTATTTT
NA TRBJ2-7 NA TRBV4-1 CASSQDITLTYEQYF TGCGCCAGCAGCCAGGATATTACTCTCACCTACGAGCAGTACTTC
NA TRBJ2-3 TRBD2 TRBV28 CASKLQGLAGATDTQYF TGTGCCAGCAAGCTGCAGGGACTAGCGGGAGCCACAGATACGCAGTATTTT
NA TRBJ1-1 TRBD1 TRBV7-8 CASIQGAMNTEAFF TGTGCCAGCATCCAGGGGGCTATGAACACTGAAGCTTTCTTT
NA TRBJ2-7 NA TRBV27 CASGFSATGIEQYF TGTGCCAGCGGGTTTAGTGCCACGGGTATTGAGCAGTACTTC
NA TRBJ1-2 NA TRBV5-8 CASSSTWVGNGYTF TGTGCCAGCAGCTCGACTTGGGTGGGGAATGGCTACACCTTC
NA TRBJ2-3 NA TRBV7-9 CASSLENYGTDTQYF TGTGCCAGCAGCTTGGAAAACTATGGCACAGATACGCAGTATTTT
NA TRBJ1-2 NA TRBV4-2 CATGGYGYTF TGTGCCACCGGGGGCTATGGCTACACCTTC
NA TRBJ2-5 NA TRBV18 CASSPEDEGGIETQYF TGTGCCAGCTCACCAGAGGATGAGGGGGGCATTGAGACCCAGTACTTC
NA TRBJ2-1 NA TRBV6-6 CASSYEAGSYNEQFF TGTGCCAGCAGTTACGAGGCAGGGTCCTACAATGAGCAGTTCTTC
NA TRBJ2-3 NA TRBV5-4 CASSLADRSTDTQYF TGTGCCAGCAGCTTGGCCGACCGGAGCACAGATACGCAGTATTTT
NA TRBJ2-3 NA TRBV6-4 CASSEAQGGTDTQYF TGTGCCAGCAGTGAAGCGCAGGGTGGCACAGATACGCAGTATTTT
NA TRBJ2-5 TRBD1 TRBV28 CASSPTGAETQYF TGTGCCAGCAGTCCTACAGGGGCTGAGACCCAGTACTTC